These 22 T cell receptor beta chains originate from one sample sequenced in a study of blood T cell repertoires in COVID-19. Using immunoSEQ multiplex PCR, the repertoire was profiled, and TCRdb retains in-frame clones only, with some absent. The sample includes 200,000 to 250,000 clones, approximately 90% of them seen just once. Material for sequencing was peripheral blood. Every receptor here comes from a woman aged 18-30 years who had recovered from COVID-19.

For the CDR3, the DNA is TGCGCCAGCAGCATTGGACAGGGGGCAGTAGATACGCAGTATTTT. It translates to CASSIGQGAVDTQYF. This chain joins TRBV5-1 and TRBJ2-3; 11 bases fit TRBD1. Germline lookup yields CDR1 SGHRS and CDR2 YFSETQ. V was pared by 4 bases and J by 5 bases, with 6 bases of the junction left unmatched. The CDR3 sequence is 15 residues long. The entire variable domain, with the rest obtained from reference TRBV5-1 and TRBJ2-3, is as follows: KAGVTQTPRYLIKTRGQQVTLSCSPISGHRSVSWYQQTPGQGLQFLFEYFSETQRNKGNFPGRFSGRQFSNSRSEMNVSTLELGDSALYLCASSIGQGAVDTQYFGPGTRLTVL.

The chain links TRBV9 to TRBJ2-7; 9 nucleotides align to TRBD2. This CDR3 is built from 15 residues. Trimming cost V 0 bases and J 4 bases; bases outside gene matches: 5. Germline CDR1 reads SGDLS; CDR2 reads YYNGEE. CDR3: CASSVASSGMYEQYF. The CDR3 nucleotides read TGTGCCAGCAGCGTAGCATCTAGCGGGATGTACGAGCAGTACTTC. The entire variable domain, with the rest obtained from reference TRBV9 and TRBJ2-7, is as follows: DSGVTQTPKHLITATGQRVTLRCSPRSGDLSVYWYQQSLDQGLQFLIQYYNGEERAKGNILERFSAQQFPDLHSELNLSSLELGDSALYFCASSVASSGMYEQYFGPGTRLTVT.

The V call is TRBV7-2, the J call TRBJ2-3; 8 positions agree with TRBD2. The CDR3 runs to 16 residues. CDR1 is SGHTA, CDR2 FQGNSA, per germline. Unmatched junction bases numbered 10, after V lost 4 bases and J lost 4 bases. The CDR3 DNA follows: TGTGCCAGCAGCTACGGGACTAGAAGTAGCTCAGATACGCAGTATTTT. It is translated as CASSYGTRSSSDTQYF.

The V and J genes are TRBV12-3 or TRBV12-4 and TRBJ2-7, with D perhaps matching TRBD2 (5 bases). The CDR3 length is 13 residues. V lost 1 base to trimming and J lost 6 bases, with 10 bases between them. The CDR3, as DNA: TGTGCCAGCAGTTTAGAAGGCGGGCTCGAGCAGTACTTC. Protein: CASSLEGGLEQYF.

The chain is built from TRBV27 and TRBJ1-6, with TRBD1 matching 8 bases. The CDR3 totals 14 residues. Germline assignment: CDR1 MNHEY and CDR2 SMNVEV (reference sequence). The V gene end was trimmed by 2 bases and the J gene end by 7 bases; junction bases not matched to a gene: 1. CDR3 sequence reads: CASSLDRGNSPLHF. DNA for the CDR3: TGTGCCAGCAGTTTAGACAGGGGAAATTCACCCCTCCACTTT.

The chain uses TRBV6-5 and TRBJ2-7, with D maybe TRBD1 (5 bases). The germline CDR1 and CDR2 sequences are MNHEY and SVGAGI. The length of the CDR3 is 12 residues. Deletions cut 5 bases from V and 6 bases from J, with 11 bases between. CDR3 nucleotide sequence: TGTGCCAGCAGTCGCCCCCAGGGCGAGCAGTACTTC. It encodes CASSRPQGEQYF.

The chain is built from TRBV7-9 and TRBJ1-3; 7 bases are shared with TRBD1. The CDR3 is made up of 15 amino acids. V lost 2 bases to trimming and J lost 2 bases; unmatched junction nucleotides: 3. Germline V gene data show CDR1 as SEHNR and CDR2 as FQNEAQ (reference sequence). The CDR3 protein is CASSLLRGAGNTIYF. The CDR3 DNA is TGTGCCAGCAGCTTACTCAGGGGGGCTGGAAACACCATATATTTT. Complete variable domain (other parts from reference TRBV7-9 and TRBJ1-3): DTGVSQNPRHKITKRGQNVTFRCDPISEHNRLYWYRQTLGQGPEFLTYFQNEAQLEKSRLLSDRFSAERPKGSFSTLEIQRTEQGDSAMYLCASSLLRGAGNTIYFGEGSWLTVV.

This clone has just a few counts. V is TRBV10-3 and J is TRBJ1-5; D is undetermined. Germline values: CDR1 ENHRY, CDR2 SYGVKD. Trimming removed 3 bases from V and 3 bases from J, with 6 bases in between. The CDR3 runs 13 residues. DNA of the CDR3: TGTGCCATCAGTGATGCGGACAATCAGCCCCAGCATTTT. Its translation: CAISDADNQPQHF.

Written as DNA, the CDR3 is TGTGCCAGTAGTATAGGTAACCCAGGGAAGGAAGATGGCTACACCTTC. This translates into CASSIGNPGKEDGYTF. The chain recombines TRBV19 with TRBJ1-2; possibly TRBD1 for D (5 bases). V was trimmed by 1 base and J by 6 bases, leaving 18 bases between them. Per germline, CDR1 LNHDA and CDR2 SQIVND (reference sequence). The CDR3 runs 16 residues.

This clone was seen more than once but under ten times. V gene TRBV7-9 combines with J gene TRBJ2-1; 10 bases are shared with TRBD2. Germline V gives CDR1 SEHNR, CDR2 FQNEAQ (reference sequence). The CDR3 extends over 19 amino acids. Trimming removed 4 bases from V and 9 bases from J; junction bases left unmatched: 21. CDR3 region: CASSSSIGLAGVFTIEQFF. The CDR3, as DNA: TGTGCCAGCAGCTCCTCGATTGGTCTAGCGGGAGTTTTCACCATTGAGCAGTTCTTC. The full variable domain, with the rest looked up from reference TRBV7-9 and TRBJ2-1, is DTGVSQNPRHKITKRGQNVTFRCDPISEHNRLYWYRQTLGQGPEFLTYFQNEAQLEKSRLLSDRFSAERPKGSFSTLEIQRTEQGDSAMYLCASSSSIGLAGVFTIEQFFGPGTRLTVL.

The chain recombines TRBV19 with TRBJ1-3; TRBD1 might be the D (6 bases). The CDR3 is 16 residues long. Trimming left V 6 bases short and J 2 bases short, with 17 bases between. Germline loops: CDR1 LNHDA, CDR2 SQIVND (reference sequence). The CDR3 loop reads CASSEIQGSPGNTIYF. DNA for the CDR3: TGTGCCAGTAGCGAAATACAGGGCTCACCTGGAAACACCATATATTTT.

This clone was counted only a few times. The chain has TRBV4-3 and TRBJ2-3, with TRBD2 identical over 7 bases. From germline, CDR1 is LGHNA and CDR2 YSLEER. After removal of 4 bases from V and 2 bases from J, the junction contained 9 bases not matched to a gene. The CDR3 is 16 residues long. The CDR3 region has the DNA TGCGCCAGCAGCCTCACTAGCGATAGGGACACAGATACGCAGTATTTT. Protein sequence: CASSLTSDRDTDTQYF.

The gene calls are TRBV7-3 and TRBJ2-1, with D possibly matching TRBD2 (6 bases). Trimming pared 5 bases from V and 6 bases from J, leaving 14 bases between. The CDR3 contains 14 residues. Per the germline V gene, CDR1 is SGHTA and CDR2 is FQGTGA. Here the CDR3 DNA reads TGTGCCAGCAGCCTATTGGGGGACTCCAATGAGCAGTTCTTC. This gives the protein CASSLLGDSNEQFF.

This clone was observed once. The CDR3 spells CASSSLTGLPSYNEQFF. The DNA for the CDR3 is TGTGCCAGCAGCTCCCTGACAGGACTCCCCTCCTACAATGAGCAGTTCTTC. V usage is TRBV3-1 (or the pseudogene TRBV3-2) and J usage is TRBJ2-1, with D possibly TRBD1 on 6 matching bases. The CDR3 loop spans 17 amino acids. The V gene lost 5 bases and the J gene lost 0 bases, with 17 bases spanning the gap. CDR1 and CDR2 (germline): LGHDT, YNNKEL (reference sequence).

The chain has TRBV4-2 and TRBJ1-1; perhaps TRBD1 as D (6 bases). Trimming took off 1 base at V and 2 bases at J, with 11 bases between the two ends. The CDR3 is 15 residues long. Per the germline V gene, CDR1 is LGHNA and CDR2 is YNFKEQ. CDR3 bases: TGTGCCAGCAGCCAAGTAGAAGGGGGAAACACTGAAGCTTTCTTT. The encoded protein is CASSQVEGGNTEAFF.

This clone was recorded at least ten times. The sample carries other DNA sequences with the same CDR3. The CDR3 spells CASSLGLAGVNEQFF. For the CDR3, the DNA is TGTGCCAGCAGTCTCGGACTAGCGGGAGTAAATGAGCAGTTCTTC. The chain employs TRBV27 and TRBJ2-1, with 13 nucleotides matching TRBD2. Germline CDR1 reads MNHEY; CDR2 reads SMNVEV (reference sequence). V was clipped by 5 bases and J by 7 bases; unmatched bases: 5. This CDR3 is built from 15 residues.

The chain combines TRBV3-1 (or the pseudogene TRBV3-2) with TRBJ1-1, with D possibly TRBD1 on 6 matching bases. Per the germline V gene, CDR1 is LGHDT and CDR2 is YNNKEL (reference sequence). With 3 bases removed from V and 6 bases from J, the gap between germline ends came to 23 bases. This CDR3 is 17 amino acids long. The CDR3: CASSQIQRGTADPEAFF. As DNA, the CDR3 is TGTGCCAGCAGCCAGATCCAAAGGGGGACCGCTGACCCTGAAGCTTTCTTT.

This clone has just one count. The chain links TRBV4-2 to TRBJ2-5; the match to TRBD1 covers 11 bases. The junction had 9 bases not matched to a gene; V was cut back by 1 base and J by 5 bases. Germline V gene data show CDR1 as LGHNA and CDR2 as YNFKEQ. The CDR3 sequence is 17 residues long. This CDR3 is CASSQVRGQGASETQYF. Here the CDR3 DNA reads TGTGCCAGCAGCCAAGTGCGTGGACAGGGGGCTTCGGAGACCCAGTACTTC.

To note about this clone: This sample includes further DNA sequences coding for the same CDR3. The V gene is TRBV29-1, the J gene TRBJ2-3, with 7 bases lining up with TRBD2. This CDR3 has 15 amino acids. Per the germline V gene, CDR1 is SQVTM and CDR2 is ANQGSEA. Trimming cost V 2 bases and J 3 bases; bases outside gene matches: 8. The chain's CDR3 is CSVERGRGSTDTQYF. The CDR3 region has the DNA TGCAGCGTTGAACGCGGGAGAGGTAGTACAGATACGCAGTATTTT.

The chain links TRBV4-1 to TRBJ2-1; 9 bases map to TRBD2. V shed 4 bases, J shed 8 bases, and the junction held 12 bases outside the gene matches. The CDR3 has 16 residues. In germline, CDR1 is MGHRA, CDR2 YSYEKL. CDR3 nucleotides: TGCGCCAGCAGCCCCAAAGGTAGCGGGAGTTTCCATGAGCAGTTCTTC. Encoded protein: CASSPKGSGSFHEQFF.

This chain uses TRBV5-5 with TRBJ2-5; 10 bases are a match to TRBD2. This CDR3 comprises 16 residues. The J segment lost 2 bases and the V segment lost 1 base, leaving 5 bases of the junction unmatched. Per germline, CDR1 SGHKS and CDR2 YYEKEE (reference sequence). CDR3 sequence reads: CASSLSIAGGQETQYF. The CDR3 region has the DNA TGTGCCAGCAGCTTGTCAATAGCGGGAGGTCAAGAGACCCAGTACTTC. The complete variable domain, with remaining parts taken from reference TRBV5-5 and TRBJ2-5, reads DAGVTQSPTHLIKTRGQQVTLRCSPISGHKSVSWYQQVLGQGPQFIFQYYEKEERGRGNFPDRFSARQFPNYSSELNVNALLLGDSALYLCASSLSIAGGQETQYFGPGTRLLVL.

V is TRBV15 and J is TRBJ1-5; 8 bases agree with TRBD1. This CDR3 spans 15 amino acids. Germline values: CDR1 LNHNV, CDR2 YYDKDF (reference sequence). V dropped 0 bases and J dropped 4; count of bases not matched to a gene: 2. CDR3 in amino acids: CATSRDTGGNQPQHF. In DNA form, the CDR3 reads TGTGCCACCAGCAGAGATACAGGGGGAAATCAGCCCCAGCATTTT.